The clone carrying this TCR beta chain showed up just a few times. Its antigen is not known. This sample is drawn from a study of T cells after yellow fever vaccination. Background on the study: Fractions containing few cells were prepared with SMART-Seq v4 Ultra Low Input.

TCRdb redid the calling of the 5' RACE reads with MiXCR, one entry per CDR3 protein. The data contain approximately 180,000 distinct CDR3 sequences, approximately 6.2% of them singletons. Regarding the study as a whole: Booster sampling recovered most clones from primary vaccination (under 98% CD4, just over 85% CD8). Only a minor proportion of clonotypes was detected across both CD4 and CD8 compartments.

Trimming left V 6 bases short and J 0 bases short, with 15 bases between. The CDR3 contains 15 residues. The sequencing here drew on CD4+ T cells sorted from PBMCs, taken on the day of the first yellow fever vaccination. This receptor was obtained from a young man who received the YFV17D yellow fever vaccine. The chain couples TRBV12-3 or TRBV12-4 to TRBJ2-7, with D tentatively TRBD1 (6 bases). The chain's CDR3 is CASSTGQDFSYEQYF. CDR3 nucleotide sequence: TGTGCCAGCAGCACGGGACAAGACTTCTCCTACGAGCAGTACTTC.